A selection of T cell receptor beta chains follows, all from one sample in a study of T cell changes during pregnancy in multiple sclerosis. This table comes from immunoSEQ multiplex PCR, and its TCRdb copy is limited to in-frame clones, with some not included. This sample has about 66,000 clones; 90% to 95% occur once, and the top ten carry around 5.2%. The sequences come from CD8+ T cells from peripheral blood mononuclear cells, collected before pregnancy. The origin of the receptors is a female donor with multiple sclerosis, enrolled in a pregnancy study. CDR3s include the opening cysteine and the closing phenylalanine or tryptophan. Fields, in order: CDR3 protein, CDR3 DNA, V gene, clone size, D gene, J gene, CDR3 length. D genes are given only for firm matches. Only some rows state a clone size, as once, few, many or a class for expanded clones.

CDR3: CSVGGSDYGYTF
DNA: TGCAGCGTTGGAGGAAGTGACTATGGCTACACCTTC
V: TRBV29-1
size: -
D: -
J: TRBJ1-2
length: 12

CDR3: CATSQRHGTDTQYF
DNA: TGTGCCACCAGCCAACGTCACGGTACAGATACGCAGTATTTT
V: TRBV15
size: -
D: -
J: TRBJ2-3
length: 14

CDR3: CASSHQGGNQPQHF
DNA: TGCGCCAGCAGTCATCAGGGAGGAAATCAGCCCCAGCATTTT
V: TRBV4-1
size: -
D: -
J: TRBJ1-5
length: 14

CDR3: CASSQTLGTEAFF
DNA: TGCGCCAGCAGCCAAACCCTAGGCACTGAAGCTTTCTTT
V: TRBV4-1
size: -
D: -
J: TRBJ1-1
length: 13

CDR3: CASSGQFGNTIYF
DNA: TGTGCCAGCAGTGGACAGTTTGGAAACACCATATATTTT
V: TRBV14
size: -
D: -
J: TRBJ1-3
length: 13

CDR3: CASSLDYGLETQYF
DNA: TGCGCCAGCAGCTTGGATTACGGGTTGGAGACCCAGTACTTC
V: TRBV5-1
size: -
D: -
J: TRBJ2-5
length: 14

CDR3: CASSLPTGTNYGYTF
DNA: TGTGCCAGCAGCTTGCCGACAGGGACCAACTATGGCTACACCTTC
V: TRBV5-4
size: -
D: TRBD1
J: TRBJ1-2
length: 15

CDR3: CASSLGAGRDEKLFF
DNA: TGTGCCAGCAGTTTAGGGGCAGGGCGCGATGAAAAACTGTTTTTT
V: TRBV27
size: -
D: -
J: TRBJ1-4
length: 15

CDR3: CASSLPDFLMWGYTF
DNA: TGTGCCAGCAGCCTCCCTGACTTTTTGATGTGGGGCTACACCTTC
V: TRBV28
size: -
D: -
J: TRBJ1-2
length: 15

CDR3: CASSTGQPGDTQYF
DNA: TGTGCCAGCAGCACGGGACAGCCGGGAGATACGCAGTATTTT
V: TRBV5-8
size: once
D: TRBD1
J: TRBJ2-3
length: 14

CDR3: CASSQARDRELAKNIQYF
DNA: TGTGCCAGCTCACAAGCCCGGGACAGGGAATTAGCCAAAAACATTCAGTACTTC
V: TRBV18
size: -
D: TRBD1
J: TRBJ2-4
length: 18

CDR3: CASSPLPLGERGANNNEQFF
DNA: TGTGCCAGCAGCCCCCTCCCATTGGGGGAGCGGGGGGCGAATAACAATGAGCAGTTCTTC
V: TRBV7-8
size: -
D: TRBD2
J: TRBJ2-1
length: 20

CDR3: CASSQGSGLVNEQFF
DNA: TGCGCCAGCAGCCAGGGGTCGGGACTAGTCAATGAGCAGTTCTTC
V: TRBV4-1
size: -
D: TRBD2
J: TRBJ2-1
length: 15

CDR3: CASSLPGQGNTEAFF
DNA: TGTGCCAGCAGTCTACCGGGACAGGGGAACACTGAAGCTTTCTTT
V: TRBV27
size: once
D: TRBD1
J: TRBJ1-1
length: 15

CDR3: CASSLEVADYQETQYF
DNA: TGTGCCAGCAGCTTAGAGGTAGCGGATTACCAAGAGACCCAGTACTTC
V: TRBV7-6
size: -
D: -
J: TRBJ2-5
length: 16

CDR3: CASSLIRGNGYTF
DNA: TGTGCCAGCAGTTTAATCAGGGGGAATGGCTACACCTTC
V: TRBV27
size: -
D: TRBD1
J: TRBJ1-2
length: 13

CDR3: CASSFSGTSGGIFYEQYF
DNA: TGTGCCAGCAGTTTCTCCGGGACTAGCGGGGGGATATTCTACGAGCAGTACTTC
V: TRBV27
size: -
D: TRBD2
J: TRBJ2-7
length: 18

CDR3: CASSTYRGYEQYF
DNA: TGTGCCAGCAGCACCTACAGGGGGTACGAGCAGTACTTC
V: TRBV7-6
size: -
D: TRBD1
J: TRBJ2-7
length: 13

CDR3: CASSVLSGGSGTFF
DNA: TGTGCCAGCAGCGTCCTTAGTGGGGGCTCGGGGACTTTCTTT
V: TRBV9
size: few
D: -
J: TRBJ1-1
length: 14

CDR3: CASSAPGQTAGNTIYF
DNA: TGTGCCAGCAGCGCCCCGGGACAGACCGCTGGAAACACCATATATTTT
V: TRBV9
size: few
D: TRBD1
J: TRBJ1-3
length: 16

CDR3: CASSPSAEFSEAFF
DNA: TGTGCCAGTAGCCCTAGCGCCGAATTCTCTGAAGCTTTCTTT
V: TRBV19
size: -
D: -
J: TRBJ1-1
length: 14

CDR3: CASSPGRASGTDTQYF
DNA: TGTGCCAGCAGCCCAGGGCGGGCTAGCGGCACAGATACGCAGTATTTT
V: TRBV27
size: -
D: -
J: TRBJ2-3
length: 16

CDR3: CASSDLRDILTGELFF
DNA: TGTGCCAGCAGCGACTTGAGGGACATCCTAACCGGGGAGCTGTTTTTT
V: TRBV7-8
size: -
D: -
J: TRBJ2-2
length: 16

CDR3: CASSKGTGDRKAEAFF
DNA: TGTGCCAGCAGCAAGGGGACAGGGGATAGGAAGGCTGAAGCTTTCTTT
V: TRBV7-6
size: -
D: TRBD1
J: TRBJ1-1
length: 16

CDR3: CASSVDLALLNNEQFF
DNA: TGTGCCAGCAGCGTTGACCTAGCTCTATTGAACAATGAGCAGTTCTTC
V: TRBV9
size: -
D: -
J: TRBJ2-1
length: 16

CDR3: CASSLYSGVMNTEAFF
DNA: TGTGCCAGCAGCTTATATTCAGGGGTGATGAACACTGAAGCTTTCTTT
V: TRBV11-2
size: -
D: -
J: TRBJ1-1
length: 16

CDR3: CASGGGPTYNEQFF
DNA: TGTGCCAGCGGCGGGGGGCCCACCTACAATGAGCAGTTCTTC
V: TRBV27
size: -
D: TRBD2
J: TRBJ2-1
length: 14

CDR3: CASRLGQGGTEAFF
DNA: TGTGCCAGCAGACTGGGACAGGGAGGCACTGAAGCTTTCTTT
V: TRBV6-5
size: -
D: TRBD1
J: TRBJ1-1
length: 14